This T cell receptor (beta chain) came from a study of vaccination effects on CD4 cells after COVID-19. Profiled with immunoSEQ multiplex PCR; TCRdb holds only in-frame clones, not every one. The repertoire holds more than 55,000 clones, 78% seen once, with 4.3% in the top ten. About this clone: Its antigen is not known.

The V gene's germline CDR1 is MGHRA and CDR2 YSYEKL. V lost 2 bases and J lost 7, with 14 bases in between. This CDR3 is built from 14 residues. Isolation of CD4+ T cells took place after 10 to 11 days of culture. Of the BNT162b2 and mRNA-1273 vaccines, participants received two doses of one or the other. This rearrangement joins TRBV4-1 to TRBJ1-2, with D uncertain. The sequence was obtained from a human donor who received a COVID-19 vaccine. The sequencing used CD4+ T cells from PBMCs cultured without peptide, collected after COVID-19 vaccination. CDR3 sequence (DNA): TGCGCCAGCAGCCAAAACATCCAAATGGGTGGCTACACCTTC. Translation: CASSQNIQMGGYTF.